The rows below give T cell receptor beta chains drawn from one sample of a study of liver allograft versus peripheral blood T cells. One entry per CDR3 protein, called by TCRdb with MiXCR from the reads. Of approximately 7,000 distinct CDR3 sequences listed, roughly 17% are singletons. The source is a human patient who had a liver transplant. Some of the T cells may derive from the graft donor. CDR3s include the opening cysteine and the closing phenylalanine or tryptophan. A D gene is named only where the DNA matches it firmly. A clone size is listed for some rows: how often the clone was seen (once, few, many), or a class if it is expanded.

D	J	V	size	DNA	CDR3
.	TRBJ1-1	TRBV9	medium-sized	TGTGCCAGCAGCGTGGACGCGGGAGATAACACTGAAGCTTTCTTT	CASSVDAGDNTEAFF
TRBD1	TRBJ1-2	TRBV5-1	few	TGCGCCAGCAGCTACCAATCACAGGGGATGAACTATGGCTACACCTTC	CASSYQSQGMNYGYTF
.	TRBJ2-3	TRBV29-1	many	TGCGGAGTTTTGGTAGCAGATACGCAGTATTTT	CGVLVADTQYF
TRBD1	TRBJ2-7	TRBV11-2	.	TGTGCCAGCAGCTTTTCCCCGGGACAGACCTACGAGCAGTACTTC	CASSFSPGQTYEQYF
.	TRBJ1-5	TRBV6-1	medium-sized	TGTGCCAGCAGGACGGTTTATAGCAATCAGCCCCAGCATTTT	CASRTVYSNQPQHF
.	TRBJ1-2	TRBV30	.	TGTGCCTGGGAAGGCAGACCTGAGGTTTATGGCTACACCTTC	CAWEGRPEVYGYTF
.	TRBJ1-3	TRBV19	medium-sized	TGTGCCCAAAGGGGAGCAGGGAACTCTGGAAACACCATATATTTT	CAQRGAGNSGNTIYF
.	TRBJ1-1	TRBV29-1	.	TGCAGCGTCCTCCGCACTGAAGCTTTCTTT	CSVLRTEAFF
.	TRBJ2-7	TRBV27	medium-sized	TGTGCCAGCAGTTTGGGCAGGGATTCCTACGAGCAGTACTTC	CASSLGRDSYEQYF
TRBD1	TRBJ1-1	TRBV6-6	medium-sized	TGTGCCAGCAGGGCCGGGACAGGCACAAACACTGAAGCTTTCTTT	CASRAGTGTNTEAFF
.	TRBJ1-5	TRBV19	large	TGTGCCAGTAGGCCAAGGCCAGGCGATAGCAATCAGCCCCAGCATTTT	CASRPRPGDSNQPQHF
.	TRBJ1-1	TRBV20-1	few	TGCAGTGCTTTGACCATGAACACTGAAGCTTTCTTT	CSALTMNTEAFF
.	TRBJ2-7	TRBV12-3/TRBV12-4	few	TGTGCCAGCAGTTTACTGGGGGCTCGGGGCGAGCAGTACTTC	CASSLLGARGEQYF